This T cell receptor (beta chain) comes out of a study of T cells in Graves' hyperthyroidism and ophthalmopathy. Overall study: Specimen type is peripheral blood, collected at initial diagnosis prior to any treatment.

This clonotype was seen many times. Amplified TCR beta CDR3 regions came from RNA transcripts. RT-PCR in the first round (using the HTBI primer set) targeted the TCR CDR3. TCRdb itself ran the multiplex PCR reads through MiXCR, one entry per CDR3 protein. Of around 420,000 distinct CDR3 sequences listed, around 13% are singletons. CDR1 and CDR2 from the germline V gene are MNHEY and SMNVEV (reference sequence). Losses at the gene ends were 2 bases for V and 2 bases for J; bases not matched to a gene: 5. The CDR3 runs to 15 residues. The clonotype was recovered from a woman between 18 and 29 years old with Graves' hyperthyroidism. The chain couples TRBV27 to TRBJ2-7; TRBD1 matches at 8 bases. Source material: blood. The CDR3 DNA is TGTGCCAGCAGTTTACGGGGACAGGAGCCCTACGAGCAGTACTTC. Amino acid sequence: CASSLRGQEPYEQYF.